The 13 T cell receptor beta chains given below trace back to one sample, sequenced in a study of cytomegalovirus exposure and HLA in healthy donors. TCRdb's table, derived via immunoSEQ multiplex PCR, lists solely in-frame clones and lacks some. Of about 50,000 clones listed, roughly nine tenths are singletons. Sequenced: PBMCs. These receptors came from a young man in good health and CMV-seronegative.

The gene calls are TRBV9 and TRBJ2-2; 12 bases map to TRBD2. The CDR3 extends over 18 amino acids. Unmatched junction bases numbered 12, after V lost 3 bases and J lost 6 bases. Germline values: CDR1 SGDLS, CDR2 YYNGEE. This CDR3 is CASSAPSGRGSPPGELFF. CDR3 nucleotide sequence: TGTGCCAGCAGCGCGCCTAGCGGGAGGGGATCCCCCCCCGGGGAGCTGTTTTTT.

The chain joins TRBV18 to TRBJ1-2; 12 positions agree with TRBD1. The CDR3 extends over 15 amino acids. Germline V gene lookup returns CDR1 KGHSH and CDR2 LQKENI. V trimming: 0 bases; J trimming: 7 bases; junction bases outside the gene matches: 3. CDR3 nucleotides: TGTGCCAGCTCACCACCGGGACAGGGGGCAGGTGGCTACACCTTC. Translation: CASSPPGQGAGGYTF.

The CDR3 DNA is TGCAGCGTTGAGGCGGGGGGGCTCTACGAGCAGTACTTC. Translating gives CSVEAGGLYEQYF. The J gene is TRBJ2-7, the V gene TRBV29-1; TRBD2 matches 9 bases. Germline V gene sequence: CDR1 SQVTM, CDR2 ANQGSEA. This CDR3 comprises 13 residues. The ends lost 3 bases at V and 3 bases at J; junction bases unmatched: 3.

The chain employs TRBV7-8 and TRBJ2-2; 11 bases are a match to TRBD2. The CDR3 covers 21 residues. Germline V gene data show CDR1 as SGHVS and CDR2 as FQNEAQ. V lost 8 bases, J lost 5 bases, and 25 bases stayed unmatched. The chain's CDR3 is CASLPGATRPLAGDRTGELFF. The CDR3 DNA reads TGTGCCAGCCTACCGGGAGCCACCCGCCCACTAGCGGGAGACAGAACCGGGGAGCTGTTTTTT.

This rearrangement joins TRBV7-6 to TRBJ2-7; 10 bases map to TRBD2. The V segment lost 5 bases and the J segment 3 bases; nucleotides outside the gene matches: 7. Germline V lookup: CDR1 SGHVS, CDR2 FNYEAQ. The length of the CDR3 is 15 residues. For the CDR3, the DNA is TGTGCCAGCAGCAGACGGACTAGCGGAGACTACGAGCAGTACTTC. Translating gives CASSRRTSGDYEQYF.

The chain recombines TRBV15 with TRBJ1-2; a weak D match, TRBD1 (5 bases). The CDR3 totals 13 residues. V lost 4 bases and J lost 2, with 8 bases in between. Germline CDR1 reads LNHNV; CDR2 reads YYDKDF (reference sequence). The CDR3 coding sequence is TGTGCCACCAGCAAAGACAGAAACTATGGCTACACCTTC. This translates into CATSKDRNYGYTF.

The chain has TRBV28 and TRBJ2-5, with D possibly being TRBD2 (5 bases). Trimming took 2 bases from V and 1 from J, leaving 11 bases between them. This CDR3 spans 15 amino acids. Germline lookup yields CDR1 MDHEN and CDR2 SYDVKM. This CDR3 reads CASSLEGGIQETQYF. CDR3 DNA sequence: TGTGCCAGCAGTTTAGAGGGCGGAATCCAAGAGACCCAGTACTTC.

CDR3 sequence reads: CASSLGSVSKLAEQFF. CDR3 nucleotide sequence: TGCGCCAGCAGCTTGGGGAGCGTAAGTAAGCTTGCTGAGCAGTTCTTC. J is TRBJ2-1 and V is TRBV5-1; D gene ambiguous. This CDR3 contains 16 residues. The germline V and J ends were trimmed by 0 bases and 9 bases, with 19 bases remaining between them. Germline loops: CDR1 SGHRS, CDR2 YFSETQ.

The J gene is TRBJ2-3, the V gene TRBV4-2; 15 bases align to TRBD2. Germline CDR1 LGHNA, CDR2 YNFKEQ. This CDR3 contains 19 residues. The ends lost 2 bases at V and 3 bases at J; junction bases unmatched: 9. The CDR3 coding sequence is TGTGCCAGCAGCCAACTCGGACTAGCGGGAGGGGCTAGGACAGATACGCAGTATTTT. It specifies CASSQLGLAGGARTDTQYF.

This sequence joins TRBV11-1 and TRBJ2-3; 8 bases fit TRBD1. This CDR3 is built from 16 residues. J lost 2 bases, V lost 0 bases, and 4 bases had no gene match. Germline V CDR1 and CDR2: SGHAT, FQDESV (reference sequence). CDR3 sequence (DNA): TGTGCCAGCAGCTTAGCACAGGGGGTACACACAGATACGCAGTATTTT. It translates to CASSLAQGVHTDTQYF.

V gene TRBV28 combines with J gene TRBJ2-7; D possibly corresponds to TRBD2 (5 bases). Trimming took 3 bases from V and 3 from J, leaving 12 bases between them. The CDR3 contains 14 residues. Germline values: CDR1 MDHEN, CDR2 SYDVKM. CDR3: CASSFQEGIYEQYF. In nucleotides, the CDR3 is TGTGCCAGCAGTTTCCAAGAGGGCATCTACGAGCAGTACTTC.

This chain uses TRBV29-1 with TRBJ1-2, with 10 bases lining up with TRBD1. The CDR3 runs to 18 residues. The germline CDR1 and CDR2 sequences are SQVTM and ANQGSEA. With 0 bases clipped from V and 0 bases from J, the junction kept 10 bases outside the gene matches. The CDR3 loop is CSVEDLGTGALPNYGYTF. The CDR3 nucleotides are TGCAGCGTTGAAGATCTCGGGACAGGGGCCCTTCCTAACTATGGCTACACCTTC. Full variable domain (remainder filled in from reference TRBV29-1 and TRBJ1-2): SAVISQKPSRDICQRGTSLTIQCQVDSQVTMMFWYRQQPGQSLTLIATANQGSEATYESGFVIDKFPISRPNLTFSTLTVSNMSPEDSSIYLCSVEDLGTGALPNYGYTFGSGTRLTVV.

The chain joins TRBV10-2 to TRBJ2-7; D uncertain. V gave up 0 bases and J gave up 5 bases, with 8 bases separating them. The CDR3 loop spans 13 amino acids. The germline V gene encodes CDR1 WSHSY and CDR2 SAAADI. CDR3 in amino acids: CASSESDFNEQYF. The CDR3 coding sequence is TGCGCCAGCAGTGAGTCTGACTTCAACGAGCAGTACTTC.